This entry describes one TCR beta chain. Germline-derived CDR1 and CDR2 are ENHRY and SYGVKD. The CDR3 is 12 amino acids. After removal of 10 bases from V and 4 bases from J, the junction contained 4 bases not matched to a gene. The source of the sample is a study of blood T cell repertoires in COVID-19. Membership in each cohort depended on participant-reported clinical history. Profiled with immunoSEQ multiplex PCR; TCRdb holds only in-frame clones, not every one. This sample has 150,000 to 200,000 clones, with around 87% found just once. The J gene is TRBJ1-2, the V gene TRBV10-3; 9 bases match TRBD1. Sequenced input: PBMCs or T cells enriched from blood (not recorded which). This clonotype originated in a woman between 45 and 65 years old who had recovered from COVID-19. CDR3 bases: TGTGCCACAAGGGGACAGGGCTATGGCTACACCTTC. This translates into CATRGQGYGYTF.